This T cell receptor beta chain was sequenced in a study of long-term antiretroviral therapy in people with HIV. Germline V gene data show CDR1 as GTSNPN and CDR2 as SVGIG (reference sequence). The CDR3 is made up of 18 amino acids. The V and J ends lost 1 base and 4 bases, in that order; junction bases with no gene match: 14. Investigators performed immunoSEQ version v3.0 at survey level. Profiled with immunoSEQ multiplex PCR; TCRdb holds only in-frame clones, not every one. The sample has roughly 20,000 clones; approximately 90% are singletons. This clonotype originated in a woman younger than 45 with HIV. The sequences come from unsorted PBMCs, collected 1.8 years before starting antiretroviral therapy. The chain joins TRBV30 to TRBJ1-4, with 8 bases fitting TRBD1. The CDR3 is CAWSEVNSGQGRNEKLFF. DNA of the CDR3: TGTGCCTGGAGTGAAGTAAACTCCGGACAGGGACGTAATGAAAAACTGTTTTTT.